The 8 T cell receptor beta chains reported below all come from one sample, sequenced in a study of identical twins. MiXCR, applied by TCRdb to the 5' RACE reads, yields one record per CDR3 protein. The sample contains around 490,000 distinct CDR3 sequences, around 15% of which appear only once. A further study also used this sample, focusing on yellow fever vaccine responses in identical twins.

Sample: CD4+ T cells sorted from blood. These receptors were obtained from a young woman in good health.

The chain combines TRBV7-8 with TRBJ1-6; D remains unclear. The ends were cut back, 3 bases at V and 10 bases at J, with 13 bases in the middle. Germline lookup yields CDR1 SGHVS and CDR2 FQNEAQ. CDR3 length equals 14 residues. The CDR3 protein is CASSFEGGGSPLHF. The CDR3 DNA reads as TGTGCCAGCAGCTTCGAAGGAGGAGGATCACCCCTCCACTTT. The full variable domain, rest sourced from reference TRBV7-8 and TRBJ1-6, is GAGVSQSPRYKVAKRGQDVALRCDPISGHVSLFWYQQALGQGPEFLTYFQNEAQLDKSGLPSDRFFAERPEGSVSTLKIQRTQQEDSAVYLCASSFEGGGSPLHFGNGTRLTVT.

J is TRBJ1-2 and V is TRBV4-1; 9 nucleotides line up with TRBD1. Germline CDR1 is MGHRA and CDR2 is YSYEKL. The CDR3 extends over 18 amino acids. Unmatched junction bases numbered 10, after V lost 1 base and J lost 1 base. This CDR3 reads CASSQVGTGSKGNYGYTF. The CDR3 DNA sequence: TGCGCCAGCAGCCAAGTTGGGACAGGGTCTAAGGGTAACTATGGCTACACCTTC.

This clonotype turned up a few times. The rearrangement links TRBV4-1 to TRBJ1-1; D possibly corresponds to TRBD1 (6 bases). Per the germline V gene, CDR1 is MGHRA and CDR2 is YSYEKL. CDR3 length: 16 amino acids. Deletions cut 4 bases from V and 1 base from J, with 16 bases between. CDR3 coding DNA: TGCGCCAGCAGCCTCTCGGGGGCAGGGGCGAACACTGAAGCTTTCTTT. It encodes CASSLSGAGANTEAFF.

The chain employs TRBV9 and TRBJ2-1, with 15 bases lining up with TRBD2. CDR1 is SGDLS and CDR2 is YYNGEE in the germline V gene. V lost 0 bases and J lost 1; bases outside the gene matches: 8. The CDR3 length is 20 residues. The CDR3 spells CASSVEGGLAGGPSYNEQFF. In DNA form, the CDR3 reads TGTGCCAGCAGCGTAGAGGGCGGACTAGCGGGAGGGCCATCCTACAATGAGCAGTTCTTC.

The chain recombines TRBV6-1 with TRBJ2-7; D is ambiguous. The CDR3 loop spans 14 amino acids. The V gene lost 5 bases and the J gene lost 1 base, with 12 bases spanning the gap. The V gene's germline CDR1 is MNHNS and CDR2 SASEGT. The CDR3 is CASSKRDISYEQYF. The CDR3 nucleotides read TGTGCCAGCAGTAAAAGAGACATTTCCTACGAGCAGTACTTC.

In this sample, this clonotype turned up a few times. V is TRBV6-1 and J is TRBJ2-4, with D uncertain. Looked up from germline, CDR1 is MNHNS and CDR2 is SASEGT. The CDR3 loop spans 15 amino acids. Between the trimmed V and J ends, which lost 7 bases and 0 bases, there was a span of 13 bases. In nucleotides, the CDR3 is TGTGCCAGCACTCTCCCCGGTCTAGCCAAAAACATTCAGTACTTC. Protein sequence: CASTLPGLAKNIQYF.

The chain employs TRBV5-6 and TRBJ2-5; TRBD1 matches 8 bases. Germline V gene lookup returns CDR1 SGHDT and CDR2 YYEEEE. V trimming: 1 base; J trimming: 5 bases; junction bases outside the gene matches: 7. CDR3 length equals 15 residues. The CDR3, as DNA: TGTGCCAGCAGCTTGAGGGCAGGGGGCTTGGAGACCCAGTACTTC. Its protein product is CASSLRAGGLETQYF.

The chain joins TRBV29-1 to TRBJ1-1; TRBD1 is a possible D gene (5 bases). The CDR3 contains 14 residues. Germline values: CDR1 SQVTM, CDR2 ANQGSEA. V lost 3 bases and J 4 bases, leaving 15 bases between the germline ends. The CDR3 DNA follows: TGCAGCGTTGAGGGCCAAGGGGCGGGCACTGAAGCTTTCTTT. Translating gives CSVEGQGAGTEAFF.